This paragraph reports one TCR beta chain. Its antigen is undetermined. The entry originates in a study of T cells in Graves' hyperthyroidism and ophthalmopathy. Findings and caveats of the study: The blood repertoire included most of the expanded thyroid clonotypes above 0.001. Using 13 V-J features, a model discriminated ophthalmopathy from stable hyperthyroidism.

It was considered stable Graves' hyperthyroidism when ophthalmopathy did not progress within 18 months. Uncontrolled infection, other autoimmune disease, pregnancy or lactation excluded patients. The investigators amplified TCR beta CDR3 regions from RNA transcripts. TCR CDR3 underwent first-round RT-PCR with the HTBI primer set. TCRdb ran MiXCR on the multiplex PCR reads and lists one entry per CDR3 protein. The data show a few hundred thousand distinct CDR3 sequences, with just over 45% seen just once and 8% to 8.5% held by the top ten. There are 14 residues in the CDR3. V dropped 10 bases and J dropped 7; count of bases not matched to a gene: 14. Germline values: CDR1 MGHDK, CDR2 SYGVNS.

This chain links TRBV25-1 with TRBJ2-5, with TRBD2 matching 8 bases. The receptor comes from a woman aged 18 to 35 with Graves' hyperthyroidism. Sequencing used peripheral blood or thyroid tissue (not recorded which). CDR3 nucleotide sequence: TGTGCCACCCGTGATGGGGTGACTAGCGTGACCCAGTACTTC. This codes for CATRDGVTSVTQYF.